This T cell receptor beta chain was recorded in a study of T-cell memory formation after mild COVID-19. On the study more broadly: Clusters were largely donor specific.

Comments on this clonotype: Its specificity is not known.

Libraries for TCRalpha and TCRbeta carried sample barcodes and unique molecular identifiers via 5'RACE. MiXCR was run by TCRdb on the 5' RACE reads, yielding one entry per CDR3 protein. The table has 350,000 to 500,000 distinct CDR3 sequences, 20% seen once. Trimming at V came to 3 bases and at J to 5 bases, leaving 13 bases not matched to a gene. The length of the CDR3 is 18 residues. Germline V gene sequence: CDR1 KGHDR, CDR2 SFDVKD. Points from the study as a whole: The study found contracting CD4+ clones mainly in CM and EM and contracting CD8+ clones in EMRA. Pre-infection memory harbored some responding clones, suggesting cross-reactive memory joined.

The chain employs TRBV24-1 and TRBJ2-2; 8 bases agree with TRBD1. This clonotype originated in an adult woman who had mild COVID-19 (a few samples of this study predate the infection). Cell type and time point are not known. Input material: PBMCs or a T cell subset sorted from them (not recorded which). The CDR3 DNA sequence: TGTGCCACCAGTGATCCAGGGAGGCAGGGGGCAGTTACCGGGGAGCTGTTTTTT. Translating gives CATSDPGRQGAVTGELFF.